Presented here are 15 T cell receptor beta chains from one specimen sequenced in a study of cytomegalovirus exposure and HLA in healthy donors. PCR was performed using 60 Vbeta and 13 Jbeta primers. The assay was immunoSEQ multiplex PCR, and TCRdb's table has in-frame clones only and misses some. In the table there are about 160,000 clones, around 80% of which are singletons. Specimen: PBMCs. These receptors were taken from a male donor in good health and CMV-seropositive.

The rearrangement uses TRBV29-1 and TRBJ1-2; D is perhaps TRBD1 (6 bases). Germline V gene data show CDR1 as SQVTM and CDR2 as ANQGSEA. This CDR3 region has 13 residues. The V and J ends lost 3 bases and 6 bases respectively, with 14 bases between them. CDR3 region: CSVDPQYRDGYTF. The CDR3 bases are TGCAGCGTTGATCCGCAATACAGGGATGGCTACACCTTC.

This clone appeared a few times. The gene calls are TRBV4-1 and TRBJ2-7, with a tentative D call TRBD1 (5 bases). The length of the CDR3 is 15 residues. V lost 1 base and J lost 2, with 12 bases in between. Germline CDR1 is MGHRA and CDR2 is YSYEKL. The CDR3 loop reads CASSQGAARAYEQYF. As DNA, the CDR3 is TGCGCCAGCAGCCAAGGGGCGGCCAGGGCCTACGAGCAGTACTTC.

This chain joins TRBV10-3 and TRBJ1-3; a weak D match, TRBD1 (5 bases). Germline lookup yields CDR1 ENHRY and CDR2 SYGVKD. The CDR3 extends over 16 amino acids. Trimming shortened V by 6 bases and J by 3 bases, and 18 bases separated the two germline ends. This CDR3 reads CAIRSITGVGGNTIYF. The CDR3 DNA reads as TGTGCCATCAGATCCATAACGGGGGTCGGTGGAAACACCATATATTTT.

The rearrangement uses TRBV7-2 and TRBJ2-7; the D gene is possibly TRBD1 (5 bases). Germline V gene sequence: CDR1 SGHTA, CDR2 FQGNSA. The CDR3 runs to 14 residues. The V end was cut by 2 bases, the J end by 2 bases, with 10 bases between. CDR3 bases: TGTGCCAGCAGCTTAATCAGGGCGCCCTACGAGCAGTACTTC. The encoded protein is CASSLIRAPYEQYF.

DNA for the CDR3: TGTGCCAGCAGTTACTCGGTGGGCGGGGGCCCCTACGAGCAGTACTTC. Protein: CASSYSVGGGPYEQYF. This rearrangement joins TRBV6-5 to TRBJ2-5; tentatively, D is TRBD2 (7 bases). The DNA end lines up better with TRBJ2-7; the J call may be wrong. The germline V gene encodes CDR1 MNHEY and CDR2 SVGAGI. This CDR3 is 16 amino acids long.

V is TRBV27 and J is TRBJ2-5; 9 nucleotides line up with TRBD2. With the DNA end fitting TRBJ2-7 better, the J assignment may be wrong. The CDR3 has 15 residues. From germline, CDR1 is MNHEY and CDR2 SMNVEV (reference sequence). CDR3 nucleotides: TGTGCCAGCAGTTACGGGACTAGCAGTTCCTACGAGCAGTACTTC. Its protein is CASSYGTSSSYEQYF.

V gene TRBV29-1 combines with J gene TRBJ2-5; 9 nucleotides agree with TRBD2. The CDR3 is made up of 13 amino acids. Germline V gene sequence: CDR1 SQVTM, CDR2 ANQGSEA. J was trimmed by 6 bases and V by 4 bases; bases with no gene match: 6. The CDR3: CSVGGGGEKTQYF. The CDR3 coding sequence is TGCAGCGTTGGGGGCGGGGGGGAAAAGACCCAGTACTTC.

As concerns this clone: The same CDR3 arises from other DNA sequences in this sample as well. The rearrangement links TRBV19 to TRBJ2-7, with a weak D call TRBD2 (6 bases). The V end lost 3 bases, the J end lost 0 bases, and 12 bases lay between the germline ends. The CDR3 consists of 15 residues. Germline V gene sequence: CDR1 LNHDA, CDR2 SQIVND (reference sequence). The DNA for the CDR3 is TGTGCCAGTAGTATCGGACGGGGGAGCTCCTACGAGCAGTACTTC. Residues: CASSIGRGSSYEQYF.

As to this clone: Mismatch with germline at one junction end may stem from a read error. The rearrangement uses TRBV2 and TRBJ2-1; D is ambiguous. Looked up from germline, CDR1 is SNHLY and CDR2 is FYNNEI. This CDR3 spans 15 amino acids. The CDR3 loop reads CASSENFDSNNEQFF. The CDR3 coding sequence is TGTGCCAGCAGTGAAAATTTTGACTCCAACAATGAGCAGTTCTTC.

V gene TRBV27 combines with J gene TRBJ2-1; unclear D gene. Trimming cost V 5 bases and J 4 bases, with 15 bases left between them. Per germline, CDR1 MNHEY and CDR2 SMNVEV (reference sequence). The CDR3 totals 15 residues. CDR3 in amino acids: CASSGGRPIYNEQFF. The CDR3 DNA sequence: TGTGCCAGCAGTGGCGGAAGGCCTATATACAATGAGCAGTTCTTC.

This clone was seen more than once but under ten times. The CDR3 loop is CASSHQVLTEQFF. The CDR3 nucleotides are TGTGCCAGCAGTCATCAGGTTTTGACTGAGCAGTTCTTC. V usage is TRBV11-3 and J usage is TRBJ2-1; no clear D. The CDR3 sequence is 13 residues long. Germline CDR1 and CDR2: SGHNT and YENEEA. The V gene lost 6 bases and the J gene lost 9 bases, with 15 bases spanning the gap.

As for this clone: One junction end disagrees with the germline gene, perhaps due to a read error. The genes are TRBV11-3 and TRBJ2-7; TRBD1 matches 11 bases. The CDR3 contains 12 residues. Per germline, CDR1 SGHNT and CDR2 YENEEA. DNA for the CDR3: TGTGCCAGCAGCGCCCGGACAGGGGGCCCAATCTTC. It codes for CASSARTGGPIF.

This clone has a handful of counts. This sequence joins TRBV27 and TRBJ2-2; D may be TRBD1 (5 bases). There are 13 residues in the CDR3. Germline CDR1 MNHEY, CDR2 SMNVEV (reference sequence). V lost 6 bases to trimming and J lost 4 bases, with 9 bases between them. The CDR3 spells CASRGQGTGELFF. The CDR3 nucleotides read TGTGCCAGCAGGGGGCAAGGCACCGGGGAGCTGTTTTTT.

The rearrangement links TRBV27 to TRBJ2-1, with unresolved D. V lost 8 bases and J 0 bases, leaving 14 bases between the germline ends. This CDR3 contains 15 residues. CDR1 and CDR2 (germline): MNHEY, SMNVEV (reference sequence). DNA for the CDR3: TGTGCCAGCCGAGGTGCAGCTATCTCCTACAATGAGCAGTTCTTC. Protein: CASRGAAISYNEQFF.

The rearrangement uses TRBV7-9 and TRBJ2-7; 8 nucleotides match TRBD2. Germline V CDR1 and CDR2: SEHNR, FQNEAQ (reference sequence). The V segment lost 5 bases and the J segment 2 bases; nucleotides outside the gene matches: 8. The CDR3 sequence is 15 residues long. CDR3 protein: CASSGSGTLTYEQYF. The CDR3 DNA reads TGTGCCAGCAGCGGTAGCGGGACCCTTACCTACGAGCAGTACTTC.